What follows describes a single T cell receptor beta chain. The antigen is undetermined. With a J-beta primer mix and a sample-barcoded 5' primer, a second PCR ran about 7 to 12 cycles. TCRdb itself ran the 5' RACE reads through MiXCR, one entry per CDR3 protein. This sample has almost 300,000 distinct CDR3 sequences, with roughly 29% found just once. These data come from a study of blood T cells in healthy people across ages. Notes on the study in general: Long-lived and aged donors differed, with more naive CD4+ cells and higher diversity in the long-lived.

Germline V gene lookup returns CDR1 MDHEN and CDR2 SYDVKM. CDR3 length: 16 amino acids. J lost 3 bases, V lost 3 bases, and 6 bases had no gene match. This clonotype was sampled from a woman in her 70s in good health. The chain recombines TRBV28 with TRBJ2-7, with 12 bases aligning to TRBD2. Sequences were obtained from blood. The CDR3 region has the DNA TGTGCCAGCAGTTTTCCACTAGCGGGAGGAGGCTACGAGCAGTACTTC. It codes for CASSFPLAGGGYEQYF.